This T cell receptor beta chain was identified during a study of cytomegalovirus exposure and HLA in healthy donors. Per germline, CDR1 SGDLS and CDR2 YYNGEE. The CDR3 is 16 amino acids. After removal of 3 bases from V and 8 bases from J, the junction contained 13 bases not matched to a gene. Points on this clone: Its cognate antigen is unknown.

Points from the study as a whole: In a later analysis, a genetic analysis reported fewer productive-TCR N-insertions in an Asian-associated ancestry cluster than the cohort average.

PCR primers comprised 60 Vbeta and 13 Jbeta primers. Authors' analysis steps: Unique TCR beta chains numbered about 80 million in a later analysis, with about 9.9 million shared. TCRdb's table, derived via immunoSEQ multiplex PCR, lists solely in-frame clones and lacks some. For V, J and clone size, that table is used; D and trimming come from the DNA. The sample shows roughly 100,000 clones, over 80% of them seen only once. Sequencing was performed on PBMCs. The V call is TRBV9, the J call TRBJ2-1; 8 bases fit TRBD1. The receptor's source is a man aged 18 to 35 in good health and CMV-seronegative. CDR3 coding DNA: TGTGCCAGCAGCGCCCCCGACAGGGGCGTCCTTCATGAGCAGTTCTTC. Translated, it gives CASSAPDRGVLHEQFF.